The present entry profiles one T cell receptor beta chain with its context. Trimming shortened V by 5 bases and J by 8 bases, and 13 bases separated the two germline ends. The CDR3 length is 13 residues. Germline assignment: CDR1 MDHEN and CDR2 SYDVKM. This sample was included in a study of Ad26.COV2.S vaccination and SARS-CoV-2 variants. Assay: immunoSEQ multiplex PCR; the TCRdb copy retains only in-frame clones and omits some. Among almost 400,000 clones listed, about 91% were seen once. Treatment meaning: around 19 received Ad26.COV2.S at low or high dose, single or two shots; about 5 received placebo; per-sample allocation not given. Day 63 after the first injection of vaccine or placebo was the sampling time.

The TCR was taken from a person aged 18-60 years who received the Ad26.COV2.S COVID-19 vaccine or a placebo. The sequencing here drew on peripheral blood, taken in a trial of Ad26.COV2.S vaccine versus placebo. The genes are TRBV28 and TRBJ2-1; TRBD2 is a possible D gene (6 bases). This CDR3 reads CASSRDFWDEQFF. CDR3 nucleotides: TGTGCCAGCAGTCGGGACTTTTGGGATGAGCAGTTCTTC.